A single sample gave rise to the 16 T cell receptor beta chains below, sequenced in a study of cytomegalovirus exposure and HLA in healthy donors. The repertoire was sequenced with immunoSEQ multiplex PCR; TCRdb's copy has only in-frame clones and lacks some. The data show more than 300,000 clones, just over 85% seen once. Material: PBMCs. The receptors originated from a young woman in good health and CMV-seronegative.

The chain employs TRBV7-2 and TRBJ2-1; 9 bases align to TRBD2. Per the germline V gene, CDR1 is SGHTA and CDR2 is FQGNSA. The CDR3 contains 15 residues. V lost 5 bases to trimming and J lost 2 bases; unmatched junction nucleotides: 4. The CDR3 loop is CASSPWTSAYNEQFF. CDR3 nucleotide sequence: TGTGCCAGCAGCCCATGGACTAGCGCCTACAATGAGCAGTTCTTC.

The gene calls are TRBV6-6 and TRBJ2-7, with 7 positions matching TRBD2. The V and J ends lost 7 bases and 5 bases, in that order; junction bases with no gene match: 14. CDR3 length equals 15 residues. CDR1 is MNHNY, CDR2 SVGAGI, per germline (reference sequence). The CDR3 nucleotides are TGTGCCAGCACCCCTTTTGCGGGAGTAGGTAACGAGCAGTACTTC. This encodes CASTPFAGVGNEQYF.

This clone was found a few times. V gene TRBV29-1 combines with J gene TRBJ2-4; weak D call: TRBD1 (6 bases). CDR3 size: 10 residues. CDR1 is SQVTM, CDR2 ANQGSEA, per germline. V was cut by 7 bases and J by 11 bases, with 12 bases left in between. The CDR3 DNA follows: TGCAGCGCAGGGGAAGGTTTTCAGTACTTC. It yields the protein CSAGEGFQYF.

The J gene is TRBJ2-7, the V gene TRBV9, with D tentatively TRBD2 (6 bases). The germline gives CDR1 SGDLS, CDR2 YYNGEE. The CDR3 runs 14 residues. V lost 2 bases, J lost 5 bases, and 14 bases lay in between. The CDR3 reads CASSVHGGGDEQYF. The CDR3 bases are TGTGCCAGCAGCGTCCACGGGGGTGGCGACGAGCAGTACTTC.

The chain employs TRBV6-5 and TRBJ1-1; D unclear. The V gene's germline CDR1 is MNHEY and CDR2 SVGAGI. This CDR3 is 13 amino acids long. Trimming stripped 6 bases from V and 3 bases from J, with 11 bases between. The CDR3 here is CASSPRRDTEAFF. The CDR3 DNA reads TGTGCCAGCAGCCCAAGGAGAGACACTGAAGCTTTCTTT.

The genes are TRBV5-1 and TRBJ2-5; 7 bases line up with TRBD2. The CDR3 extends over 14 amino acids. J gave up 5 bases and V 1 base, and 5 bases lay outside the gene matches. Germline CDR1 SGHRS, CDR2 YFSETQ. CDR3 sequence (DNA): TGCGCCAGCAGCTTGAGGGAGGGAATCGAGACCCAGTACTTC. As protein: CASSLREGIETQYF.

CDR3 nucleotides: TGTGCCAGCAGTTACGGCGGCCACAATCAGCCCCAGCATTTT. Amino acid sequence: CASSYGGHNQPQHF. The gene calls are TRBV28 and TRBJ1-5; D is ambiguous. Looked up from germline, CDR1 is MDHEN and CDR2 is SYDVKM. V was shortened by 4 bases and J by 3 bases, with 10 bases between the two germline ends. CDR3 length equals 14 residues.

The gene calls are TRBV6-5 and TRBJ1-5, with 7 bases that match TRBD1. The CDR3 has 16 residues. Trimming cost V 4 bases and J 0 bases; bases outside gene matches: 6. Germline V gives CDR1 MNHEY, CDR2 SVGAGI. In nucleotides, the CDR3 is TGTGCCAGCAGTTCCGGGACAGTTCCTAGCAATCAGCCCCAGCATTTT. It is translated as CASSSGTVPSNQPQHF.

The chain has TRBV10-3 and TRBJ2-7; 7 bases map to TRBD1. Looked up from germline, CDR1 is ENHRY and CDR2 is SYGVKD. The CDR3 extends over 13 amino acids. The trim removed 6 bases at V and 6 bases at J, leaving 8 bases unmatched. Here the CDR3 DNA reads TGTGCCATCAGGGGGACAGCCCCATCCGAGCAGTACTTC. Protein sequence: CAIRGTAPSEQYF.

The gene calls are TRBV10-3 and TRBJ1-2; possibly TRBD1 for D (6 bases). Trimming pared 2 bases from V and 1 base from J, leaving 14 bases between. This CDR3 is built from 16 residues. Germline V gene data show CDR1 as ENHRY and CDR2 as SYGVKD. CDR3 DNA: TGTGCCATCAGTGAGCTCCCTTCACAGGGTAACTATGGCTACACCTTC. It yields the protein CAISELPSQGNYGYTF.

This clone has a handful of counts. This chain links TRBV7-8 with TRBJ1-2; D uncertain. This CDR3 is 13 amino acids long. Germline V gives CDR1 SGHVS, CDR2 FQNEAQ. V lost 6 bases and J 8 bases, leaving 16 bases between the germline ends. CDR3 DNA sequence: TGTGCCAGCAGGGCCTCGGGCGCGGGGGGCTACACCTTC. Translated, it gives CASRASGAGGYTF.

As concerns this clone: The same CDR3 arises from other DNA sequences in this sample as well. The chain carries TRBV6-5 and TRBJ1-1; no clear D gene. This CDR3 contains 11 residues. With 3 bases removed from V and 7 bases from J, the gap between germline ends came to 6 bases. The germline V gene encodes CDR1 MNHEY and CDR2 SVGAGI. In DNA form, the CDR3 reads TGTGCCAGCAGTTATGGAGGTGAAGCTTTCTTT. Protein: CASSYGGEAFF.

The rearrangement uses TRBV5-1 and TRBJ2-7; TRBD1 is a possible D gene (6 bases). The CDR3 runs 16 residues. Germline CDR1 and CDR2: SGHRS and YFSETQ. V was clipped by 4 bases and J by 1 base, with 18 bases between them. Here the CDR3 DNA reads TGCGCCAGCAGCAAAACCAGGACAGCCGATTCCTACGAGCAGTACTTC. Translated, it gives CASSKTRTADSYEQYF.

The chain uses TRBV6-5 and TRBJ2-7; a possible D gene is TRBD1 (6 bases). CDR1 is MNHEY, CDR2 SVGAGI, per germline. V lost 8 bases to trimming and J lost 9 bases, with 20 bases between them. This CDR3 has 13 amino acids. Written as DNA, the CDR3 is TGTGCCAGCCGGCCCATGGAAACAGGGCGGCAGTACTTC. It translates to CASRPMETGRQYF.

The CDR3 DNA follows: TGCGCCAGCAGCCAAGGGGAAACAGGGTTAGAGAACACTGAAGCTTTCTTT. It specifies CASSQGETGLENTEAFF. This chain joins TRBV4-3 and TRBJ1-1; D might be TRBD1 (6 bases). Germline CDR1 and CDR2: LGHNA and YSLEER. There are 17 residues in the CDR3. Trimming took 1 base from V and 1 from J, leaving 16 bases between them.

This sequence joins TRBV1 and TRBJ2-5; TRBD2, the table's D call, was not compared with the DNA. TRBV1 is shown as a pseudogene. This CDR3 comprises 19 residues. CDR3: CTSSQDGLAGAGSQETQYF. CDR3 sequence (DNA): TGCACCAGCAGCCAAGATGGACTAGCGGGAGCCGGCAGCCAAGAGACCCAGTACTTC.